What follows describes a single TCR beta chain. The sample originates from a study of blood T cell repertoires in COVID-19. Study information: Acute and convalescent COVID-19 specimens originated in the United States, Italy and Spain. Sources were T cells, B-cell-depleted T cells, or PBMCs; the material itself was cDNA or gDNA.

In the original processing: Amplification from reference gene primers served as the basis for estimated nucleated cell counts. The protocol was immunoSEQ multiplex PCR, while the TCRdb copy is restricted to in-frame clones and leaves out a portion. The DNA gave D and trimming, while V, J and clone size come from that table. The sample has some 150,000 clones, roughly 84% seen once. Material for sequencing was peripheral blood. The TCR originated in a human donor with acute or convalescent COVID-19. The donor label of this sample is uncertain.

The CDR3 is CASSLTGQVNSPLHF. DNA of the CDR3: TGTGCCAGCAGCTTAACGGGACAGGTCAATTCACCCCTCCACTTT. This chain joins TRBV7-3 and TRBJ1-6, with 8 bases identical to TRBD1. This CDR3 has 15 amino acids. The germline V gene encodes CDR1 SGHTA and CDR2 FQGTGA. V shed 0 bases, J shed 7 bases, and the junction held 2 bases outside the gene matches.